These 9 T cell receptor beta chains share one sample of origin, sequenced in a study of type 1 and type 2 diabetes patients (dated by TCRdb to 2016 to 2018). This sample was sequenced with an Illumina MiSeq. TCRbeta CDR3 amplification used genomic DNA from the sorted T cell subsets as template. The TCRbeta CDR3 region was amplified by multiplex PCR with 30 forward and 13 reverse primers. The public reads were quality trimmed at Q25 with fastp and then assembled into clones with MiXCR by TCRdb, keeping productive beta chains. Merged by CDR3 protein, the rows form single entries marked with the most common genes and DNA. For this sample there are some 250,000 distinct CDR3 sequences; roughly 44% appear just once. About an eighth of the sample is held by the ten biggest clonotypes. Sequenced sample: peripheral blood mononuclear cells (PBMCs). The receptor source for this set is a man younger than 30 with type 2 diabetes.

The genes are TRBV7-3 and TRBJ1-4, with unresolved D. The germline CDR1 and CDR2 sequences are SGHTA and FQGTGA. The CDR3 loop spans 15 amino acids. Trimming removed 1 base at V and 10 bases at J, with 16 bases between. The CDR3 protein is CASSLRQDSVRKLFF. The CDR3 DNA reads as TGTGCCAGCAGCTTAAGGCAGGATTCGGTTAGAAAACTGTTTTTT.

The chain is built from TRBV19 and TRBJ1-1; no reliable D call. The CDR3 contains 12 residues. Germline CDR1 reads LNHDA; CDR2 reads SQIVND (reference sequence). Trimming took 7 bases from V and 1 from J, leaving 7 bases between them. The CDR3 reads CASNTGNTEAFF. In DNA form, the CDR3 reads TGTGCCAGTAATACGGGGAACACTGAAGCTTTCTTT.

The chain has TRBV11-1 and TRBJ2-7; maybe TRBD2 (6 bases). Germline V gives CDR1 SGHAT, CDR2 FQDESV (reference sequence). Trimming stripped 4 bases from V and 2 bases from J, with 18 bases between. This CDR3 has 16 amino acids. CDR3 region: CASSSPGDRNPYEQYF. CDR3 nucleotide sequence: TGTGCCAGCAGCTCCCCGGGGGACCGGAATCCCTACGAGCAGTACTTC. Supplemented by reference TRBV11-1 and TRBJ2-7, the full variable domain reads EAEVAQSPRYKITEKSQAVAFWCDPISGHATLYWYRQILGQGPELLVQFQDESVVDDSQLPKDRFSAERLKGVDSTLKIQPAELGDSAMYLCASSSPGDRNPYEQYFGPGTRLTVT.

This clonotype has just a few counts. The chain links TRBV19 to TRBJ1-2; a possible D gene is TRBD1 (5 bases). CDR1 and CDR2 from the germline V gene are LNHDA and SQIVND (reference sequence). This CDR3 spans 15 amino acids. V was trimmed by 4 bases and J by 0 bases, leaving 12 bases between them. The CDR3 protein is CASSKGTEANYGYTF. CDR3 in DNA: TGTGCCAGTAGTAAGGGGACCGAAGCTAACTATGGCTACACCTTC. Supplemented by reference TRBV19 and TRBJ1-2, the full variable domain reads DGGITQSPKYLFRKEGQNVTLSCEQNLNHDAMYWYRQDPGQGLRLIYYSQIVNDFQKGDIAEGYSVSREKKESFPLTVTSAQKNPTAFYLCASSKGTEANYGYTFGSGTRLTVV.

In its sample, this clonotype was seen a few times. The chain couples TRBV20-1 to TRBJ2-2, with D unresolved. Per the germline V gene, CDR1 is DFQATT and CDR2 is SNEGSKA (reference sequence). The CDR3 has 15 residues. With 6 bases removed from V and 0 bases from J, the gap between germline ends came to 14 bases. Here the CDR3 DNA reads TGCAGTGCGCGCCGTGGCGGACCGAACACCGGGGAGCTGTTTTTT. Its protein product is CSARRGGPNTGELFF.

The chain joins TRBV9 to TRBJ1-1; D perhaps matches TRBD1 (5 bases). The V end was cut by 3 bases, the J end by 0 bases, with 12 bases between. Per germline, CDR1 SGDLS and CDR2 YYNGEE. The CDR3 runs to 15 residues. CDR3 nucleotides: TGTGCCAGCAGCGAGGACACTGCGTTGAACACTGAAGCTTTCTTT. It encodes CASSEDTALNTEAFF.

This clonotype was observed a handful of times. The chain employs TRBV10-3 and TRBJ2-7, with 8 bases that match TRBD2. Germline CDR1 is ENHRY and CDR2 is SYGVKD. The CDR3 totals 14 residues. With V trimmed by 6 bases and J by 0 bases, 4 bases remained unmatched. The CDR3 sequence: CAISRGGTSYEQYF. Written as DNA, the CDR3 is TGTGCCATCAGCCGGGGGGGGACCTCCTACGAGCAGTACTTC.

The V and J genes are TRBV20-1 and TRBJ2-7, with D perhaps TRBD1 (5 bases). This CDR3 contains 15 residues. Per germline, CDR1 DFQATT and CDR2 SNEGSKA (reference sequence). Deletions cut 2 bases from V and 4 bases from J, with 18 bases between. DNA for the CDR3: TGCAGTGCTAGATTTAAGGGTCAGGGTTCTTACGAGCAGTACTTC. This encodes CSARFKGQGSYEQYF.

V and J are TRBV28 and TRBJ1-6; possibly TRBD1 for D (6 bases). Germline V gives CDR1 MDHEN, CDR2 SYDVKM. The V gene lost 2 bases and the J gene lost 13 bases, with 15 bases spanning the gap. The CDR3 contains 14 residues. The CDR3 loop is CASSLGVGGRPLHF. DNA for the CDR3: TGTGCCAGCAGTTTAGGTGTCGGGGGGCGGCCCCTCCACTTT.